This T cell receptor (beta chain) was sequenced for a study of shared clonotypes between healthy human individuals. V lost 6 bases, J lost 4 bases, and 16 bases lay in between. The length of the CDR3 is 15 residues. Germline CDR1 is MNHEY and CDR2 is SMNVEV (reference sequence). With regard to this clone: Antigen specificity is unknown.

CD45RO negativity and positive selection for CCR7 defined naive CD8 cells, a population that excluded terminally differentiated effector memory CD45RA+ cells. The donors were all Caucasian adults (living in Nashville, Tennessee). Study results and caveats: Some clonotypes were shared by all four sorted-subset donors, while others were not shared. The non-shared ones had lower generation probabilities than the shared ones. With few donors, the genetic and exposure-history diversity represented was limited.

The protocol was immunoSEQ multiplex PCR, while the TCRdb copy is restricted to in-frame clones and leaves out a portion. The sample comprises about 2.1 million clones, just over 90% of which are singletons, and under 2% rests with the top ten. Material for sequencing was naive CD8+ T cells from PBMCs. The V call is TRBV27, the J call TRBJ2-1; tentatively, D is TRBD1 (5 bases). The clonotype comes from a man between 18 and 29 years old in good health. Some clones in this sample may be carry-over from other donors' samples. This CDR3 is CASSPSTAFYNEQFF. As DNA, the CDR3 is TGTGCCAGCAGCCCCTCGACAGCCTTTTACAATGAGCAGTTCTTC.